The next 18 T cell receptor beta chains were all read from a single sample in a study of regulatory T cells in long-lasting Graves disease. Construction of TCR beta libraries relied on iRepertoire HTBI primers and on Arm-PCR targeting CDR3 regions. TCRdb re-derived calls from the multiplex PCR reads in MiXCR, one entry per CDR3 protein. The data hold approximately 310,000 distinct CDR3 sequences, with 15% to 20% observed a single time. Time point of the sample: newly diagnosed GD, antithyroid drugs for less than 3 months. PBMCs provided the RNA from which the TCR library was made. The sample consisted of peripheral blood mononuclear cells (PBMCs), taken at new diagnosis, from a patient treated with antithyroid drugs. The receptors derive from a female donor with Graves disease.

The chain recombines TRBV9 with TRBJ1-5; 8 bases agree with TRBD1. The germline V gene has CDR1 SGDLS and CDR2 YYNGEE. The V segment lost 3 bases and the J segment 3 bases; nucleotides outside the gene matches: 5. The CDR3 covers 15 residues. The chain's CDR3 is CASSEGTGYNQPQHF. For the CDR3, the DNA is TGTGCCAGCAGCGAGGGGACAGGTTACAATCAGCCCCAGCATTTT.

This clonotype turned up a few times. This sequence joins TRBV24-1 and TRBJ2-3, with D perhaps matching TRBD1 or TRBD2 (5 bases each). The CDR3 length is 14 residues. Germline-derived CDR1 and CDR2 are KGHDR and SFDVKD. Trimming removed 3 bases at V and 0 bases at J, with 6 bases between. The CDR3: CATSDRDSTDTQYF. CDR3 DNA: TGTGCCACCAGTGATCGGGACAGCACAGATACGCAGTATTTT.

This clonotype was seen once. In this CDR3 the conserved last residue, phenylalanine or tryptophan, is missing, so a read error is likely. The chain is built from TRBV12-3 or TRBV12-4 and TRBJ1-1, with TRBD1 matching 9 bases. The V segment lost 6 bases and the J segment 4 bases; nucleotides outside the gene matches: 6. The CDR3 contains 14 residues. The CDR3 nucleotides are TGTGCCAGCAGAAGGACAGGGGTCGGCACTGAAGCTTTCTCT. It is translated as CASRRTGVGTEAFS.

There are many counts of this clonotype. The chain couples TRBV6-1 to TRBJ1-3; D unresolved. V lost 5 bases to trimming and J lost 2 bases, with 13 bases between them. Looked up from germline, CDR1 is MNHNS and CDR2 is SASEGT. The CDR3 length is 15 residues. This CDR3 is CASSTPGLAGNTIYF. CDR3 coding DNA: TGTGCCAGCAGTACCCCCGGACTTGCTGGAAACACCATATATTTT.

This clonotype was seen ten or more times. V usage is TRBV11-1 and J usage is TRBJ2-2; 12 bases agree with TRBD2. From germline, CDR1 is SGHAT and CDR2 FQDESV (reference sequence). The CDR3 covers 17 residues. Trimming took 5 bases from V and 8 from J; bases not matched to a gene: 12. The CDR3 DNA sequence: TGTGCCAGCAGCCTCCACCGACTAGCGGGAGTCTTAGGGGAGCTGTTTTTT. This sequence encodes CASSLHRLAGVLGELFF.

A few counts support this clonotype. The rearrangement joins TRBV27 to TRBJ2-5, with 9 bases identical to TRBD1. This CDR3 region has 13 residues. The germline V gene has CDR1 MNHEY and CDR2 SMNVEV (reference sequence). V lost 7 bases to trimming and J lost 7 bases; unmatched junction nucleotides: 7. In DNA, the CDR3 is TGTGCCAGCAATTGGACAGGGGCCGGGACCCAGTACTTC. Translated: CASNWTGAGTQYF.

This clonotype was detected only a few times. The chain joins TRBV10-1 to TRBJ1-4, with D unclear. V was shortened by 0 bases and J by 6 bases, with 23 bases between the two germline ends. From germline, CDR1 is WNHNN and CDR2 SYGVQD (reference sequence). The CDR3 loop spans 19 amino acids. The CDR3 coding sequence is TGCGCCAGCAGTGAGTCGATTTATAGGGTATTAGGTTCGGATGAAAAACTGTTTTTT. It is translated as CASSESIYRVLGSDEKLFF.

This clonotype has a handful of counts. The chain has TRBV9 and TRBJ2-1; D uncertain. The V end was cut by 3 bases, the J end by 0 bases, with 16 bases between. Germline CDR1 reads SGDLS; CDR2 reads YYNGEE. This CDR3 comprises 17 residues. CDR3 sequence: CASSAGSEGSSYNEQFF. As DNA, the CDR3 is TGTGCCAGCAGCGCTGGGTCGGAAGGTAGCTCCTACAATGAGCAGTTCTTC. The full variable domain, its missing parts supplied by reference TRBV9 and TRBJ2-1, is DSGVTQTPKHLITATGQRVTLRCSPRSGDLSVYWYQQSLDQGLQFLIQYYNGEERAKGNILERFSAQQFPDLHSELNLSSLELGDSALYFCASSAGSEGSSYNEQFFGPGTRLTVL.

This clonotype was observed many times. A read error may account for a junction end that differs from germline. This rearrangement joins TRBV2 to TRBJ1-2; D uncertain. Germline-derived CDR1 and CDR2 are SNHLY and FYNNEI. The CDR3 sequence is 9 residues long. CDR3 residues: CASSIHGPF. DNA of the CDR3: TGTGCCAGCAGTATCCACGGTCCCTTC.

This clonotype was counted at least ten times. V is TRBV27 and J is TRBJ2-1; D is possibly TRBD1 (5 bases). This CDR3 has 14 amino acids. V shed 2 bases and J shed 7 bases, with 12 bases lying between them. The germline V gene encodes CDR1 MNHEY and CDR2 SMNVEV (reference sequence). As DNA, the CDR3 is TGTGCCAGCAGTTTACTGGCAGGGCAAAATGAGCAGTTCTTC. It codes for CASSLLAGQNEQFF.

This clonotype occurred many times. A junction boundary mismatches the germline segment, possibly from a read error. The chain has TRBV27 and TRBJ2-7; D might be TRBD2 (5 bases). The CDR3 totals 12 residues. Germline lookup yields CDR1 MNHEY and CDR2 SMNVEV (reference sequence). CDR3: CANSYGNSEQYF. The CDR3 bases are TGTGCCAACAGTTACGGGAATTCCGAGCAGTACTTC.

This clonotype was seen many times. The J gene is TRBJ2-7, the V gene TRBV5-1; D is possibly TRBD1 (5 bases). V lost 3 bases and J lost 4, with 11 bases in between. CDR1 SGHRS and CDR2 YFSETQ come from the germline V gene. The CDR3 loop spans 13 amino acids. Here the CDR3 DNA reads TGCGCCAGCAGCTCCTCAGGGTTGTACGAGCAGTACTTC. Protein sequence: CASSSSGLYEQYF.

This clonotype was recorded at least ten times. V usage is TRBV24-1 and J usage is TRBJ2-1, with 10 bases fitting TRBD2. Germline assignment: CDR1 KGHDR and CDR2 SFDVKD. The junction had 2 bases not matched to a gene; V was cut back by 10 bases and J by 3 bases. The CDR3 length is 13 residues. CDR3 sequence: CATGLADYNEQFF. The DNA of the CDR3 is TGTGCCACTGGACTAGCGGACTACAATGAGCAGTTCTTC.

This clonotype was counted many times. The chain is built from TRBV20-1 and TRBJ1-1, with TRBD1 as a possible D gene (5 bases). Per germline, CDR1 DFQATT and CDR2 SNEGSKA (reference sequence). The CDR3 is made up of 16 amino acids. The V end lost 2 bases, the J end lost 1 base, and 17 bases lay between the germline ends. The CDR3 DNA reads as TGCAGTGCTAGATGGGCCTTAGGGGTTCAGAACACTGAAGCTTTCTTT. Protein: CSARWALGVQNTEAFF.

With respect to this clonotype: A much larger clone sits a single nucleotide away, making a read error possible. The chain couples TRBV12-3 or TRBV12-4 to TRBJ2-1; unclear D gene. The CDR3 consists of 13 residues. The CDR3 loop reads CASSLESYNEQSF. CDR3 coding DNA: TGTGCCAGCAGTTTAGAGAGCTACAATGAGCAGTCCTTC.

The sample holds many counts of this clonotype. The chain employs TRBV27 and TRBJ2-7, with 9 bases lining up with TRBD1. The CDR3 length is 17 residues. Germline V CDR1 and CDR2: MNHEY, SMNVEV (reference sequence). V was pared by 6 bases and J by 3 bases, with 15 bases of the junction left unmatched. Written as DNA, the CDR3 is TGTGCCAGCAGCAGAGGGACAGGGACGGGAGAGAGCTACGAGCAGTACTTC. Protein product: CASSRGTGTGESYEQYF.

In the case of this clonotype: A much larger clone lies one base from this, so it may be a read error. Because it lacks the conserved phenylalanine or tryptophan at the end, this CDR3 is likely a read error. CDR3 bases: TGTGCCAGCAGCCTCACCGGGGGGGGTCTGAACACTGAAGCTTTCTCT. As protein: CASSLTGGGLNTEAFS. This rearrangement joins TRBV9 to TRBJ1-1, with D possibly being TRBD1 (5 bases). V dropped 4 bases and J dropped 0 bases, with 16 bases sitting between them. CDR1 and CDR2 (germline): SGDLS, YYNGEE. The CDR3 loop spans 16 amino acids.

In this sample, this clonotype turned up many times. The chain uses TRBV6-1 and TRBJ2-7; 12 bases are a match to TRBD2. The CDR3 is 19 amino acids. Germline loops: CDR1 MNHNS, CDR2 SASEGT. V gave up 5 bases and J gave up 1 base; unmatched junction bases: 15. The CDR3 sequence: CASSTRTSGKDRRSYEQYF. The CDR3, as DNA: TGTGCCAGCAGTACGAGGACTAGCGGGAAAGATAGAAGATCCTACGAGCAGTACTTC.